The 11 T cell receptor beta chains reported below all come from one sample, sequenced in a study of cytomegalovirus exposure and HLA in healthy donors. Primers for the PCR totalled 60 Vbeta and 13 Jbeta. Sequencing was performed with immunoSEQ multiplex PCR; in TCRdb, only in-frame clones are kept and a portion is missing. The sample has approximately 160,000 clones, 68% seen once. Sequenced: PBMCs. The receptors originated from a woman in her thirties or forties in good health and CMV-seropositive.

The V call is TRBV7-2, the J call TRBJ2-7; TRBD2 matches at 10 bases. Germline CDR1 is SGHTA and CDR2 is FQGNSA. CDR3 length: 15 residues. The trim removed 6 bases at V and 0 bases at J, leaving 5 bases unmatched. Written as DNA, the CDR3 is TGTGCCAGCAGTTCAGCTAGCGGGAGCTCCTACGAGCAGTACTTC. Amino acid sequence: CASSSASGSSYEQYF.

This clone turned up a few times. In DNA, the CDR3 is TGTGCCAGCAGTTCGGGACTAGCGCCCGGTTCCTCGTTCTTC. Residues: CASSSGLAPGSSFF. The rearrangement links TRBV2 to TRBJ2-1; the match to TRBD2 covers 10 bases. Germline V gene data show CDR1 as SNHLY and CDR2 as FYNNEI. The CDR3 totals 14 residues. The V and J ends lost 5 bases and 15 bases, in that order; junction bases with no gene match: 13.

The table lists this clone with a count of one. The chain's CDR3 is CASSLSSGQSYGYTF. The CDR3, as DNA: TGTGCCAGCAGCTTATCTTCGGGACAGAGCTATGGCTACACCTTC. This chain connects TRBV7-2 to TRBJ1-2; 7 bases line up with TRBD1. The CDR3 covers 15 residues. Germline V CDR1 and CDR2: SGHTA, FQGNSA. J was trimmed by 4 bases and V by 2 bases; bases with no gene match: 7.

The chain links TRBV15 to TRBJ2-5, with D possibly being TRBD2 (6 bases). Matching the DNA end better, TRBJ2-7 makes the J call doubtful. In germline, CDR1 is LNHNV, CDR2 YYDKDF (reference sequence). There are 14 residues in the CDR3. Written as DNA, the CDR3 is TGTGCCACCAGCAGAGGGGGGGTTGCGTACGAGCAGTACTTC. Translating it yields CATSRGGVAYEQYF.

In regard to this clone: At one end the junction does not follow the germline gene, possibly because of a read error. The J gene is TRBJ1-5, the V gene TRBV15, with 9 nucleotides matching TRBD1. The CDR3 covers 16 residues. Germline loops: CDR1 LNHNV, CDR2 YYDKDF (reference sequence). The CDR3 nucleotides are TGTGCCACCAGCAGAGATGGGACAGGGAGAAATCAGCCCCAGAATTTT. Amino acid sequence: CATSRDGTGRNQPQNF.

The chain has TRBV5-6 and TRBJ2-5, with 9 bases aligning to TRBD1. The DNA end is more similar to TRBJ2-7, so the J call may be wrong. CDR1 SGHDT and CDR2 YYEEEE come from the germline V gene. The CDR3 spans 18 residues. CDR3 sequence (DNA): TGTGCCAGCAGCTGGGGACAGGGTCTGGGAGGTTATTCCTACGAGCAGTACTTC. Protein sequence: CASSWGQGLGGYSYEQYF.

The genes are TRBV7-3 and TRBJ2-6; D ambiguous. Germline loops: CDR1 SGHTA, CDR2 FQGTGA. The V and J ends lost 2 bases and 2 bases respectively, with 7 bases between them. The CDR3 has 15 residues. The CDR3 DNA reads TGTGCCAGCAGCTTATCCCGGGCTGGGGCCAACGTCCTGACTTTC. The encoded protein is CASSLSRAGANVLTF.

This clone was detected once. The genes are TRBV6-5 and TRBJ1-1; 7 bases fit TRBD1. After removal of 6 bases from V and 7 bases from J, the junction contained 5 bases not matched to a gene. The V gene's germline CDR1 is MNHEY and CDR2 SVGAGI. The CDR3 runs to 12 residues. The CDR3 here is CASSEGQSEAFF. CDR3 coding DNA: TGTGCCAGCAGCGAGGGACAGAGTGAAGCTTTCTTT.

The chain has TRBV7-3 and TRBJ1-2; D is uncertain. Germline CDR1 SGHTA, CDR2 FQGTGA. Trimming left V 4 bases short and J 4 bases short, with 10 bases between. This CDR3 comprises 13 residues. CDR3 region: CASSYGLSYGYTF. The CDR3 DNA reads TGTGCCAGCAGCTACGGGTTGAGCTATGGCTACACCTTC.

The chain joins TRBV7-2 to TRBJ1-1; no clear D gene. CDR1 and CDR2 from the germline V gene are SGHTA and FQGNSA. V lost 2 bases and J lost 0, with 10 bases in between. The CDR3 is 15 residues long. CDR3 region: CASSLMYSMNTEAFF. CDR3 nucleotide sequence: TGTGCCAGCAGCTTAATGTACAGCATGAACACTGAAGCTTTCTTT.

The gene calls are TRBV6-1 and TRBJ2-2, with D perhaps matching TRBD1 (5 bases). Germline V CDR1 and CDR2: MNHNS, SASEGT. V shed 1 base and J shed 0 bases, with 9 bases lying between them. The CDR3 spans 16 residues. In DNA form, the CDR3 reads TGTGCCAGCAGTGAAGTAGGGGCCCCGAACACCGGGGAGCTGTTTTTT. It yields the protein CASSEVGAPNTGELFF.